This is a list of T cell receptor beta chains from one sample in a study of T cell repertoires in cytomegalovirus infection. Each CDR3 protein is one row after TCRdb ran MiXCR on the reads. This sample has more than 350,000 distinct CDR3 sequences; approximately 30% occur once, and the top ten carry approximately 14%. The sample consisted of PBMCs. These receptors originate from a human donor in good health (CMV status not recorded). Some clones in this sample may be carry-over from other donors' samples. Both conserved end residues are part of each CDR3. D genes are given only for firm matches. Clone size is shown for a subset of rows, as once, few, many or a class of expanded clone.

d_gene	abundance	v_gene	j_gene	CDR3aa	CDR3nt
.	many	TRBV12-3/TRBV12-4	TRBJ1-1	CASSSGPTMNTEAFF	TGTGCCAGCAGTTCGGGCCCCACCATGAACACTGAAGCTTTCTTT
TRBD2	.	TRBV10-3	TRBJ2-5	CAISEPGLAGQETQYF	TGTGCCATCAGTGAGCCGGGACTAGCGGGGCAAGAGACCCAGTACTTC
.	few	TRBV9	TRBJ1-1	CASSVTFGQSTEAFF	TGTGCCAGCAGCGTGACTTTCGGACAGTCTACTGAAGCTTTCTTT
TRBD1	.	TRBV7-6	TRBJ2-2	CASSYVPGQHTGELFF	TGTGCCAGCAGCTATGTACCGGGACAGCACACCGGGGAGCTGTTTTTT
.	few	TRBV7-6	TRBJ2-5	CASSLRDPPETQYF	TGTGCCAGCAGCTTGCGGGACCCACCAGAGACCCAGTACTTC
TRBD2	.	TRBV4-2	TRBJ2-3	CASSQDLSGGPVTQYF	TGTGCCAGCAGCCAAGATCTTAGCGGGGGACCCGTTACGCAGTATTTT
TRBD1	.	TRBV7-6	TRBJ1-2	CASSFGRGQGNGYTF	TGTGCCAGCAGCTTCGGCAGGGGGCAGGGGAATGGCTACACCTTC
.	once	TRBV2	TRBJ1-2	CASSSSSGNYGYTF	TGTGCCAGCAGCAGTTCTTCAGGGAACTATGGCTACACCTTC
.	few	TRBV29-1	TRBJ1-2	CSAEGGGASYGYTF	TGCAGCGCCGAAGGTGGGGGCGCCAGCTATGGCTACACCTTC
.	few	TRBV29-1	TRBJ1-2	CSVASGRDGYTF	TGCAGCGTTGCCAGTGGGCGGGATGGCTACACCTTC
.	.	TRBV5-6	TRBJ2-4	CASSLVELKNIQYF	TGTGCCAGCAGCTTGGTCGAGCTGAAAAACATTCAGTACTTC
TRBD1	.	TRBV27	TRBJ2-7	CASGTDDSYEQYF	TGTGCCAGCGGGACAGACGACTCCTACGAGCAGTACTTC
TRBD1	.	TRBV19	TRBJ2-7	CASSTTGTFYEQYF	TGTGCCAGTAGTACGACAGGGACGTTCTACGAGCAGTACTTC
.	many	TRBV7-2	TRBJ1-1	CASSLQNMNTEAFF	TGTGCCAGCAGCTTGCAGAACATGAACACTGAAGCTTTCTTT
TRBD2	.	TRBV5-1	TRBJ2-5	CASNPSGTQETQSF	TGCGCCAGCAACCCTAGCGGGACCCAAGAGACCCAGTCCTTC
.	many	TRBV12-3/TRBV12-4	TRBJ1-3	CASSFGQASSGNTIYF	TGTGCCAGCAGTTTCGGGCAGGCGAGCTCTGGAAACACCATATATTTT
.	.	TRBV7-6	TRBJ2-1	CASSLGAGEQFF	TGTGCCAGCAGCTTAGGGGCGGGTGAGCAGTTCTTC
.	many	TRBV12-3/TRBV12-4	TRBJ2-1	CASSDGPGEQFF	TGTGCCAGCAGCGACGGCCCTGGGGAGCAGTTCTTC
TRBD1	many	TRBV19	TRBJ2-5	CASSSSGTGEETQYF	TGTGCCAGTAGTAGCTCCGGGACAGGGGAGGAGACCCAGTACTTC
TRBD1	.	TRBV5-1	TRBJ2-7	CVSSLAVVTGVDEQYF	TGCGTCAGCAGCTTGGCCGTCGTGACAGGGGTCGACGAGCAGTACTTC
.	few	TRBV2	TRBJ2-1	CASKVRGDPYNEQFF	TGTGCCAGCAAGGTCCGGGGCGATCCCTACAATGAGCAGTTCTTC
TRBD1	.	TRBV28	TRBJ1-5	CASRLTGTQPQHF	TGTGCCAGCAGATTGACAGGGACCCAGCCCCAGCATTTT
.	.	TRBV19	TRBJ1-2	CASSPVALYGYTF	TGTGCCAGTAGCCCTGTGGCCCTCTATGGCTACACCTTC
TRBD2	few	TRBV25-1	TRBJ2-2	CASSGWTSGGATGELFF	TGTGCCAGCAGTGGCTGGACTAGCGGGGGGGCCACCGGGGAGCTGTTTTTT
.	.	TRBV14	TRBJ1-2	CASSQDVGGYGYTF	TGTGCCAGCAGCCAAGATGTCGGGGGGTATGGCTACACCTTC
TRBD2	.	TRBV18	TRBJ2-1	CASSPSGGSSYNEQFF	TGTGCCAGCTCACCAAGCGGGGGCAGCTCCTACAATGAGCAGTTCTTC
TRBD1	.	TRBV12-3/TRBV12-4	TRBJ2-1	CASSPLTRQGSYNEQFF	TGTGCCAGCAGTCCCCTCACTCGACAGGGGTCCTACAATGAGCAGTTCTTC
TRBD2	.	TRBV2	TRBJ2-5	CASSTSGRQETQYF	TGTGCCAGCTCAACTAGCGGGCGCCAAGAGACCCAGTACTTC
.	.	TRBV4-1	TRBJ2-7	CASSQDRQPSSYEQYF	TGCGCCAGCAGCCAAGATCGACAACCGAGCTCCTACGAGCAGTACTTC
.	.	TRBV10-2	TRBJ2-5	CASSDLGGQETQYF	TGCGCCAGCAGTGATTTAGGGGGCCAAGAGACCCAGTACTTC
.	.	TRBV28	TRBJ1-2	CASSSGLYGYTF	TGTGCCAGCAGCTCGGGGCTCTATGGCTACACCTTC
.	many	TRBV12-3/TRBV12-4	TRBJ1-1	CASSPVRDTRITEAFF	TGTGCCAGCAGCCCCGTCCGGGACACCCGTATAACTGAAGCTTTCTTT
TRBD2	.	TRBV4-2	TRBJ2-3	CASSQGTSGGEGDTQYF	TGTGCCAGCAGCCAGGGGACTAGCGGGGGAGAGGGAGATACGCAGTATTTT
TRBD1	few	TRBV28	TRBJ1-1	CASSFQGEDDTEAFF	TGTGCCAGCAGTTTTCAGGGGGAGGATGACACTGAAGCTTTCTTT
.	few	TRBV2	TRBJ1-2	CASSERRQGKGYGYTF	TGTGCCAGCAGTGAAAGGCGCCAGGGAAAGGGCTATGGCTACACCTTC
.	few	TRBV7-8	TRBJ1-2	CASSLDQGEYGYTF	TGTGCCAGCAGCTTAGATCAGGGCGAGTATGGCTACACCTTC
.	.	TRBV6-5	TRBJ2-2	CASGTPVGNTGELFF	TGTGCCAGTGGTACACCTGTCGGGAACACCGGGGAGCTGTTTTTT
.	few	TRBV7-2	TRBJ2-5	CASSLGAQGKRTQYF	TGTGCCAGCAGCTTAGGGGCCCAGGGAAAAAGGACCCAGTACTTC
TRBD2	many	TRBV7-6	TRBJ2-2	CASSSRTSGTGELFF	TGTGCCAGCAGCTCACGGACTAGCGGCACCGGGGAGCTGTTTTTT
.	.	TRBV7-6	TRBJ2-7	CAGSIVADSDEQYF	TGTGCCGGCAGCATAGTCGCAGATTCCGACGAGCAGTACTTC
.	.	TRBV11-2	TRBJ1-3	CASSYYPTGFSGNTIYF	TGTGCCAGCAGCTACTACCCGACGGGCTTCTCTGGAAACACCATATATTTT
TRBD1	.	TRBV4-1	TRBJ2-1	CASSQITRQGYNEQFF	TGCGCCAGCAGTCAGATAACGAGACAGGGTTACAATGAGCAGTTCTTC
TRBD2	.	TRBV29-1	TRBJ2-1	CSVEGLAGGSYNEQFF	TGCAGCGTTGAAGGCCTAGCGGGGGGCTCCTACAATGAGCAGTTCTTC
.	.	TRBV13	TRBJ1-1	CASSLAWVGMDRSIAFF	TGTGCCAGCAGCTTAGCCTGGGTGGGCATGGACAGATCGATAGCTTTCTTT
.	.	TRBV3-1	TRBJ1-4	CASSLRGGGGEKLFF	TGTGCCAGCAGCCTTCGCGGGGGAGGTGGCGAAAAACTGTTTTTT
.	.	TRBV6-5	TRBJ1-1	CASSYPSTGNTEAFF	TGTGCCAGCAGTTACCCCTCGACAGGGAACACTGAAGCTTTCTTT
TRBD1	.	TRBV28	TRBJ1-5	CASRPSGTGIGAQHF	TGTGCCAGCAGGCCAAGCGGGACAGGGATTGGGGCCCAGCATTTT